A single sample is the source of the 21 T cell receptor beta chains below, sequenced in a study of metastatic and nonmetastatic thyroid tumors. MiXCR reprocessed the PCR reads for TCRdb. The data show 35,000 to 40,000 clones, 25% to 30% seen once. Every patient was untreated before thyroid surgery. Sequenced input: blood. These receptor sequences come from a male donor with papillary thyroid cancer or a benign thyroid nodule (not recorded which). Some clones in this sample may be carry-over from other donors' samples.

The chain combines TRBV28 with TRBJ1-1, with 7 bases identical to TRBD1. The germline V gene has CDR1 MDHEN and CDR2 SYDVKM. This CDR3 comprises 14 residues. V lost 8 bases, J lost 2 bases, and 8 bases stayed unmatched. The CDR3 DNA is TGTGCCAGCCACTACAGGGGAGTTAACACTGAAGCTTTCTTT. Translation gives CASHYRGVNTEAFF.

The chain combines TRBV5-1 with TRBJ2-7; 9 bases map to TRBD1. From germline, CDR1 is SGHRS and CDR2 YFSETQ. This CDR3 has 14 amino acids. V was clipped by 8 bases and J by 2 bases; unmatched bases: 8. Written as DNA, the CDR3 is TGCGCCAGTTCTCAGGACAGGGGCGCCTACGAGCAGTACTTC. This translates into CASSQDRGAYEQYF.

This clone was picked up many times. Here the CDR3 DNA reads TGTGCCAGCAGGGGTAGGGGGAACACTGAAGCTTTCTTT. As protein: CASRGRGNTEAFF. The V call is TRBV12-3 or TRBV12-4, the J call TRBJ1-1, with a weak D call TRBD1 (5 bases). The length of the CDR3 is 13 residues. V was trimmed by 6 bases and J by 1 base, leaving 9 bases between them.

This clone was seen ten or more times. CDR3 sequence reads: CASSILSSARQPQHF. The CDR3 coding sequence is TGTGCCAGTAGTATATTGTCCTCGGCGAGACAGCCCCAGCATTTT. This chain uses TRBV19 with TRBJ1-5; D gene uncertain. The V gene lost 2 bases and the J gene lost 7 bases, with 15 bases spanning the gap. Germline V gene lookup returns CDR1 LNHDA and CDR2 SQIVND (reference sequence). The length of the CDR3 is 15 residues.

This clone has a handful of counts. The gene calls are TRBV6-2 or TRBV6-3 and TRBJ1-2; 7 bases fit TRBD1. CDR1 and CDR2 (germline): MNHEY, SVGEGT. This CDR3 is built from 15 residues. V lost 0 bases to trimming and J lost 4 bases; unmatched junction nucleotides: 5. The DNA of the CDR3 is TGTGCCAGCAGTTACTCCCGGGACAGCCTCTATGGCTACACCTTC. Translated: CASSYSRDSLYGYTF.

The chain employs TRBV6-5 and TRBJ2-7; D tentatively fits TRBD1 or TRBD2 (5 bases each). Per the germline V gene, CDR1 is MNHEY and CDR2 is SVGAGI. Trimming left V 4 bases short and J 5 bases short, with 18 bases between. The CDR3 contains 15 residues. The CDR3 nucleotides are TGTGCCAGCAGTTCCCATGTATCACGGGGCCACGAGCAGTACTTC. This translates into CASSSHVSRGHEQYF.

This clone has at least ten counts. CDR3 in amino acids: CSARPGGNEQFF. The CDR3 DNA follows: TGCAGCGCCCGTCCGGGGGGGAATGAGCAGTTCTTC. The J gene is TRBJ2-1, the V gene TRBV29-1; TRBD2 matches 8 bases. The CDR3 consists of 12 residues. V was pared by 7 bases and J by 7 bases, with 6 bases of the junction left unmatched. Germline CDR1 and CDR2: SQVTM and ANQGSEA.

In its sample, this clone was seen a few times. The gene calls are TRBV5-1 and TRBJ2-2; TRBD1 agrees at 12 bases. The ends lost 3 bases at V and 4 bases at J; junction bases unmatched: 7. The CDR3 runs 17 residues. Germline assignment: CDR1 SGHRS and CDR2 YFSETQ. In DNA form, the CDR3 reads TGCGCCAGCAGCTCCAAACGGGACAGGGGGCTCACCGGGGAGCTGTTTTTT. This sequence encodes CASSSKRDRGLTGELFF.

This clone was counted a single time. The chain couples TRBV5-1 to TRBJ2-2, with TRBD2 matching 11 bases. The junction had 1 base not matched to a gene; V was cut back by 2 bases and J by 1 base. Germline V lookup: CDR1 SGHRS, CDR2 YFSETQ. The CDR3 totals 16 residues. CDR3 region: CASSFGTSGNTGELFF. CDR3 coding DNA: TGCGCCAGCAGCTTCGGGACTAGCGGGAACACCGGGGAGCTGTTTTTT.

By share, this clone ranks as medium-sized. The DNA for the CDR3 is TGTGCCAGCAGTTTTAAGGGTCGACTCGGGACACGCTGGTCACCCCTCCACTTT. Translating gives CASSFKGRLGTRWSPLHF. This rearrangement joins TRBV12-3 or TRBV12-4 to TRBJ1-6; D perhaps matches TRBD1 (6 bases). The CDR3 loop spans 18 amino acids. V dropped 3 bases and J dropped 10 bases, with 25 bases sitting between them.

This clone was seen repeatedly, ten times or more. The chain couples TRBV9 to TRBJ2-3; no definite D call. This CDR3 is 12 amino acids long. Germline CDR1 reads SGDLS; CDR2 reads YYNGEE. The V end was cut by 0 bases, the J end by 6 bases, with 5 bases between. This chain's CDR3 is CASSVESDTQYF. For the CDR3, the DNA is TGTGCCAGCAGCGTAGAATCGGATACGCAGTATTTT.

V gene TRBV19 combines with J gene TRBJ1-2, with TRBD1 identical over 8 bases. V dropped 5 bases and J dropped 3; count of bases not matched to a gene: 5. The CDR3 loop spans 14 amino acids. Germline CDR1 LNHDA, CDR2 SQIVND (reference sequence). The CDR3 DNA is TGTGCCAGTAGTGTTCCAGGGGGCGACTATGGCTACACCTTC. Its protein is CASSVPGGDYGYTF.

Relative to its sample, this clone is medium-sized (0.01 to 0.1%). The chain couples TRBV25-1 to TRBJ1-2; weak D call: TRBD1 (6 bases). The CDR3 is 12 amino acids. Per the germline V gene, CDR1 is MGHDK and CDR2 is SYGVNS. V lost 4 bases and J lost 8, with 11 bases in between. Here the CDR3 reads CASSGGGGGYTF. The CDR3 region has the DNA TGTGCCAGCAGTGGAGGGGGGGGCGGCTACACCTTC.

The chain couples TRBV20-1 to TRBJ2-5, with D perhaps TRBD2 (6 bases). The V end was cut by 0 bases, the J end by 0 bases, with 8 bases between. The CDR3 is 14 amino acids. Germline V CDR1 and CDR2: DFQATT, SNEGSKA (reference sequence). CDR3 amino acids: CSAREEGYQETQYF. The CDR3 nucleotides are TGCAGTGCTAGAGAGGAGGGGTACCAAGAGACCCAGTACTTC.

In its sample, this clone was seen many times. The chain joins TRBV7-6 to TRBJ1-2; D is uncertain. Germline CDR1 SGHVS, CDR2 FNYEAQ. The CDR3 runs 13 residues. Trimming cost V 0 bases and J 6 bases, with 8 bases left between them. The CDR3 reads CASSLARGNGYTF. CDR3 sequence (DNA): TGTGCCAGCAGCTTAGCGAGAGGGAATGGCTACACCTTC. Full variable domain (remainder filled in from reference TRBV7-6 and TRBJ1-2): GAGVSQSPRYKVTKRGQDVALRCDPISGHVSLYWYRQALGQGPEFLTYFNYEAQQDKSGLPNDRFSAERPEGSISTLTIQRTEQRDSAMYRCASSLARGNGYTFGSGTRLTVV.

This clone has a handful of counts. V is TRBV6-1 and J is TRBJ2-5, with D perhaps TRBD1 (5 bases). The CDR3 has 15 residues. The V gene lost 0 bases and the J gene lost 5 bases, with 13 bases spanning the gap. CDR1 MNHNS and CDR2 SASEGT come from the germline V gene. CDR3 region: CASSEASAGWETQYF. The CDR3 region has the DNA TGTGCCAGCAGTGAAGCGAGCGCAGGGTGGGAGACCCAGTACTTC.

This sequence joins TRBV29-1 and TRBJ2-2; TRBD2 agrees at 7 bases. The CDR3 is 15 amino acids. Germline CDR1 SQVTM, CDR2 ANQGSEA. Trimming took 4 bases from V and 2 from J; bases not matched to a gene: 7. The CDR3 coding sequence is TGCAGCGTTGGCTCAGCGGGAACTAACACCGGGGAGCTGTTTTTT. It specifies CSVGSAGTNTGELFF.

The V call is TRBV28, the J call TRBJ1-2; unclear D gene. Per the germline V gene, CDR1 is MDHEN and CDR2 is SYDVKM. Between the trimmed V and J ends, which lost 3 bases and 8 bases, there was a span of 19 bases. CDR3 length: 15 residues. In DNA, the CDR3 is TGTGCCAGCAGTTTTTTGATCGTCGGGTCGTTGGGCTACACCTTC. Amino acid sequence: CASSFLIVGSLGYTF.

Details on this clone: One end of the junction fails to match germline, which may point to a read error. The same CDR3 arises from other DNA sequences in this sample as well. This rearrangement joins TRBV6-1 to TRBJ1-5; a weak D match, TRBD1 (5 bases). The CDR3 length is 13 residues. Germline lookup yields CDR1 MNHNS and CDR2 SASEGT. The CDR3 DNA sequence: TGTGCCAGCAGTGAGGGGGAGACTCAGCCCCAGCACTTT. Encoded protein: CASSEGETQPQHF.

The rearrangement uses TRBV5-5 and TRBJ2-1; D is unclear. Germline CDR1 reads SGHKS; CDR2 reads YYEKEE (reference sequence). This CDR3 is 15 amino acids long. V was cut by 0 bases and J by 5 bases, with 12 bases left in between. DNA of the CDR3: TGTGCCAGCAGCTTGGTAGATCCGGTTAACAATGAGCAGTTCTTC. Amino acids: CASSLVDPVNNEQFF.

The rearrangement uses TRBV20-1 and TRBJ2-5; 9 bases fit TRBD2. V shed 1 base and J 1 base; nucleotides not matched to a gene: 1. From germline, CDR1 is DFQATT and CDR2 SNEGSKA (reference sequence). The CDR3 covers 14 residues. The CDR3 DNA sequence: TGCAGTGCTAGAGGGACTAGCGTCCAAGAGACCCAGTACTTC. This codes for CSARGTSVQETQYF.